The rows below give T cell receptor beta chains drawn from one sample of a study of OX40 agonist ivuxolimab in advanced cancers. This table comes from immunoSEQ multiplex PCR, and its TCRdb copy is limited to in-frame clones, with some not included. In the table there are about 53,000 clones, 70% to 90% of which are singletons. The specimen comprised CD4+ or CD8+ T cells sorted from blood, sampled in a trial of the OX40 agonist ivuxolimab. The source of these receptors is an adult with an advanced solid tumor such as melanoma, head and neck, liver or kidney cancer. Each CDR3 is given with its conserved first and last residue. A D gene is named only where the DNA matches it firmly. The size field is filled for only some rows; it gives once, few, many or a size class.

CDR3aa: CSVLTGVATEAFF; CDR3nt: TGCAGCGTACTGACAGGAGTAGCCACTGAAGCTTTCTTT; abundance: NA; v_gene: TRBV29-1; j_gene: TRBJ1-1; d_gene: NA
CDR3aa: CASSAGSRSNQPQHF; CDR3nt: TGTGCCAGTAGTGCAGGCTCCAGGAGCAATCAGCCCCAGCATTTT; abundance: NA; v_gene: TRBV19; j_gene: TRBJ1-5; d_gene: NA
CDR3aa: CASSRRQSSYNEQFF; CDR3nt: TGTGCCAGCAGCAGAAGACAGAGCTCCTACAATGAGCAGTTCTTC; abundance: NA; v_gene: TRBV7-6; j_gene: TRBJ2-1; d_gene: NA
CDR3aa: CASSPGRNSYEQYF; CDR3nt: TGTGCCAGCTCACCAGGACGGAACTCCTACGAGCAGTACTTC; abundance: NA; v_gene: TRBV18; j_gene: TRBJ2-7; d_gene: NA
CDR3aa: CASSPFMRWDRGGHEQFF; CDR3nt: TGTGCCAGCTCACCATTCATGAGGTGGGACAGGGGTGGCCATGAGCAGTTCTTC; abundance: once; v_gene: TRBV18; j_gene: TRBJ2-1; d_gene: TRBD1
CDR3aa: CASRLAGSTDTQYF; CDR3nt: TGTGCCAGCAGACTAGCGGGAAGCACAGATACGCAGTATTTT; abundance: NA; v_gene: TRBV13; j_gene: TRBJ2-3; d_gene: TRBD2
CDR3aa: CAWLWGRGKNEQFF; CDR3nt: TGTGCCTGGCTATGGGGTAGAGGAAAAAATGAGCAGTTCTTC; abundance: NA; v_gene: TRBV30; j_gene: TRBJ2-1; d_gene: NA
CDR3aa: CASSLQGLYGYTF; CDR3nt: TGTGCCAGCAGTTTACAAGGGCTCTATGGCTACACCTTC; abundance: NA; v_gene: TRBV28; j_gene: TRBJ1-2; d_gene: NA
CDR3aa: CASSSTGTNTGELFF; CDR3nt: TGTGCCAGCTCATCAACAGGGACAAACACCGGGGAGCTGTTTTTT; abundance: NA; v_gene: TRBV18; j_gene: TRBJ2-2; d_gene: NA
CDR3aa: CASSLGQYGTLGGYTF; CDR3nt: TGTGCCAGCAGCTTGGGTCAGTACGGGACCCTGGGCGGCTACACCTTC; abundance: NA; v_gene: TRBV5-8; j_gene: TRBJ1-2; d_gene: NA
CDR3aa: CASSVDTAGEKLFF; CDR3nt: TGTGCCAGCAGCGTGGACACGGCGGGAGAAAAACTGTTTTTT; abundance: NA; v_gene: TRBV5-6; j_gene: TRBJ1-4; d_gene: NA
CDR3aa: CASSFGGGGNEQFF; CDR3nt: TGCGCCAGCAGCTTTGGGGGCGGGGGCAATGAGCAGTTCTTC; abundance: NA; v_gene: TRBV5-1; j_gene: TRBJ2-1; d_gene: NA
CDR3aa: CASSPQGQGANQPQHF; CDR3nt: TGTGCCAGTAGTCCCCAGGGGCAGGGGGCAAATCAGCCCCAGCATTTT; abundance: NA; v_gene: TRBV19; j_gene: TRBJ1-5; d_gene: TRBD1
CDR3aa: CASKPGSSTDTQYF; CDR3nt: TGCGCCAGCAAACCCGGGTCTAGCACAGATACGCAGTATTTT; abundance: NA; v_gene: TRBV5-1; j_gene: TRBJ2-3; d_gene: NA
CDR3aa: CASSQDGGQPYEQYF; CDR3nt: TGCGCCAGCAGCCAAGATGGGGGGCAGCCCTACGAGCAGTACTTC; abundance: NA; v_gene: TRBV4-1; j_gene: TRBJ2-7; d_gene: NA
CDR3aa: CASSGGADPADTQYF; CDR3nt: TGTGCCAGCAGTGGCGGGGCTGACCCCGCAGATACGCAGTATTTT; abundance: NA; v_gene: TRBV2; j_gene: TRBJ2-3; d_gene: NA
CDR3aa: CASSSGFTDTQYF; CDR3nt: TGTGCCAGCAGCAGCGGGTTCACAGATACGCAGTATTTT; abundance: NA; v_gene: TRBV9; j_gene: TRBJ2-3; d_gene: NA
CDR3aa: CASSPVRTNTGELFF; CDR3nt: TGTGCCAGCAGCCCAGTCCGGACGAACACCGGGGAGCTGTTTTTT; abundance: NA; v_gene: TRBV9; j_gene: TRBJ2-2; d_gene: NA
CDR3aa: CAGTRDRRYEQYF; CDR3nt: TGTGCCGGGACCCGGGACAGAAGATACGAGCAGTACTTC; abundance: NA; v_gene: TRBV2; j_gene: TRBJ2-7; d_gene: TRBD1
CDR3aa: CAWSATGYEQYF; CDR3nt: TGTGCCTGGAGTGCGACAGGGTACGAGCAGTACTTC; abundance: medium-sized; v_gene: TRBV30; j_gene: TRBJ2-7; d_gene: TRBD1
CDR3aa: CASSLLGTVSSGNTIYF; CDR3nt: TGCGCCAGCAGCTTGCTTGGGACAGTGAGCTCTGGAAACACCATATATTTT; abundance: NA; v_gene: TRBV5-1; j_gene: TRBJ1-3; d_gene: TRBD1
CDR3aa: CASSPTSGRTDTQYF; CDR3nt: TGTGCCAGCAGCCCAACTAGCGGGAGAACAGATACGCAGTATTTT; abundance: NA; v_gene: TRBV7-3; j_gene: TRBJ2-3; d_gene: TRBD2
CDR3aa: CASSPADRGYQETQYF; CDR3nt: TGCGCCAGCAGCCCGGCCGACAGGGGTTATCAAGAGACCCAGTACTTC; abundance: NA; v_gene: TRBV5-1; j_gene: TRBJ2-5; d_gene: TRBD1
CDR3aa: CASSAMRNTGELFF; CDR3nt: TGTGCCAGCAGTGCTATGAGGAACACCGGGGAGCTGTTTTTT; abundance: NA; v_gene: TRBV6-4; j_gene: TRBJ2-2; d_gene: NA
CDR3aa: CASSAWDRGNTEAFF; CDR3nt: TGTGCCAGCAGTGCCTGGGACAGGGGGAACACTGAAGCTTTCTTT; abundance: NA; v_gene: TRBV6-1; j_gene: TRBJ1-1; d_gene: TRBD1
CDR3aa: CASSPREGNTGELFF; CDR3nt: TGTGCTAGCAGCCCTAGGGAAGGGAACACCGGGGAGCTGTTTTTT; abundance: NA; v_gene: TRBV7-7; j_gene: TRBJ2-2; d_gene: NA
CDR3aa: CASSPRERDYEQYF; CDR3nt: TGTGCCAGCTCACCACGGGAAAGAGACTACGAGCAGTACTTC; abundance: NA; v_gene: TRBV18; j_gene: TRBJ2-7; d_gene: NA
CDR3aa: CASSRETGQAVSYEQYF; CDR3nt: TGTGCCAGTAGTCGGGAGACGGGACAGGCCGTTTCCTACGAGCAGTACTTC; abundance: NA; v_gene: TRBV19; j_gene: TRBJ2-7; d_gene: TRBD1
CDR3aa: CASSYQGNTEAFF; CDR3nt: TGTGCCAGCAGTTACCAGGGGAACACTGAAGCTTTCTTT; abundance: few; v_gene: TRBV6-5; j_gene: TRBJ1-1; d_gene: NA
CDR3aa: CASGLVLEGEQFF; CDR3nt: TGTGCTAGTGGTTTGGTACTTGAAGGGGAGCAGTTCTTC; abundance: NA; v_gene: TRBV12-5; j_gene: TRBJ2-1; d_gene: NA
CDR3aa: CASTGGMNTEAFF; CDR3nt: TGTGCCAGCACGGGTGGAATGAACACTGAAGCTTTCTTT; abundance: NA; v_gene: TRBV6-5; j_gene: TRBJ1-1; d_gene: NA
CDR3aa: CASRPGQGAAYEQYF; CDR3nt: TGTGCCAGCAGACCCGGTCAGGGGGCGGCCTACGAGCAGTACTTC; abundance: NA; v_gene: TRBV6-5; j_gene: TRBJ2-7; d_gene: TRBD1
CDR3aa: CASSKGRTSTEAFF; CDR3nt: TGTGCCAGTAGTAAAGGAAGGACATCCACTGAAGCTTTCTTT; abundance: NA; v_gene: TRBV19; j_gene: TRBJ1-1; d_gene: NA
CDR3aa: CASSEQGETQYF; CDR3nt: TGTGCCAGCAGTGAACAGGGAGAGACCCAGTACTTC; abundance: once; v_gene: TRBV6-1; j_gene: TRBJ2-5; d_gene: NA
CDR3aa: CASTSSWQPQHF; CDR3nt: TGTGCCAGCACCTCCTCTTGGCAGCCCCAGCATTTT; abundance: NA; v_gene: TRBV28; j_gene: TRBJ1-5; d_gene: NA
CDR3aa: CASSYRGSSYNEQFF; CDR3nt: TGTGCCAGCAGCTACAGGGGGAGCTCCTACAATGAGCAGTTCTTC; abundance: NA; v_gene: TRBV6-1; j_gene: TRBJ2-1; d_gene: TRBD1
CDR3aa: CSVIKNTGELFF; CDR3nt: TGCAGCGTTATTAAGAACACCGGGGAGCTGTTTTTT; abundance: NA; v_gene: TRBV29-1; j_gene: TRBJ2-2; d_gene: NA
CDR3aa: CASSLEASGEQYF; CDR3nt: TGTGCCAGCAGCTTAGAAGCGAGTGGGGAGCAGTACTTC; abundance: NA; v_gene: TRBV5-4; j_gene: TRBJ2-7; d_gene: NA
CDR3aa: CASRLMEMDTQYF; CDR3nt: TGTGCAAGTCGCTTAATGGAAATGGATACGCAGTATTTT; abundance: NA; v_gene: TRBV12-2; j_gene: TRBJ2-3; d_gene: NA
CDR3aa: CASREEPGELFF; CDR3nt: TGCGCCAGCAGGGAAGAACCCGGGGAGCTGTTTTTT; abundance: NA; v_gene: TRBV5-1; j_gene: TRBJ2-2; d_gene: NA
CDR3aa: CAISESGREETQYF; CDR3nt: TGTGCCATCAGTGAGTCAGGCAGGGAAGAGACCCAGTACTTC; abundance: NA; v_gene: TRBV10-3; j_gene: TRBJ2-5; d_gene: NA
CDR3aa: CAISPGTPPYEQYF; CDR3nt: TGTGCCATCAGTCCCGGGACTCCACCCTACGAGCAGTACTTC; abundance: NA; v_gene: TRBV10-3; j_gene: TRBJ2-7; d_gene: NA
CDR3aa: CASSARGGSSYEQYF; CDR3nt: TGTGCCAGCAGCGCGCGGGGGGGCAGCTCCTACGAGCAGTACTTC; abundance: NA; v_gene: TRBV9; j_gene: TRBJ2-7; d_gene: TRBD2
CDR3aa: CAINSENYGYTF; CDR3nt: TGTGCCATAAACAGCGAGAACTATGGCTACACCTTC; abundance: NA; v_gene: TRBV10-3; j_gene: TRBJ1-2; d_gene: NA
CDR3aa: CASSLRELENTGELFF; CDR3nt: TGCGCCAGCAGCTTGAGGGAACTAGAAAACACCGGGGAGCTGTTTTTT; abundance: once; v_gene: TRBV5-1; j_gene: TRBJ2-2; d_gene: NA
CDR3aa: CASSRGGSSGNTIYF; CDR3nt: TGTGCCAGCAGCCGCGGAGGTAGCTCTGGAAACACCATATATTTT; abundance: NA; v_gene: TRBV7-9; j_gene: TRBJ1-3; d_gene: NA
CDR3aa: CASSIGSRANYGYTF; CDR3nt: TGTGCCAGTAGTATAGGATCAAGAGCTAACTATGGCTACACCTTC; abundance: NA; v_gene: TRBV19; j_gene: TRBJ1-2; d_gene: NA
CDR3aa: CASSGGPQSDTEAFF; CDR3nt: TGTGCCAGCAGCGGGGGCCCCCAATCGGACACTGAAGCTTTCTTT; abundance: NA; v_gene: TRBV9; j_gene: TRBJ1-1; d_gene: NA
CDR3aa: CAWSYRTGGHQPQHF; CDR3nt: TGTGCCTGGAGTTACCGGACAGGCGGACATCAGCCCCAGCATTTT; abundance: NA; v_gene: TRBV30; j_gene: TRBJ1-5; d_gene: TRBD1
CDR3aa: CASSLGGRNYGYTF; CDR3nt: TGTGCCAGCAGCTTAGGAGGGAGAAACTATGGCTACACCTTC; abundance: NA; v_gene: TRBV7-9; j_gene: TRBJ1-2; d_gene: NA
CDR3aa: CASTQGGNPGEKLFF; CDR3nt: TGCGCCAGCACCCAGGGCGGGAACCCAGGAGAAAAACTGTTTTTT; abundance: NA; v_gene: TRBV5-1; j_gene: TRBJ1-4; d_gene: NA
CDR3aa: CASSPIRDRGQTEAFF; CDR3nt: TGTGCCAGCAGCCCAATCCGGGACAGGGGGCAGACTGAAGCTTTCTTT; abundance: NA; v_gene: TRBV7-3; j_gene: TRBJ1-1; d_gene: TRBD1
CDR3aa: CASSPFSYSNQPQHF; CDR3nt: TGTGCCAGTAGCCCTTTCTCTTATAGCAATCAGCCCCAGCATTTT; abundance: few; v_gene: TRBV19; j_gene: TRBJ1-5; d_gene: NA
CDR3aa: CASSFASSYEQYF; CDR3nt: TGCGCCAGCAGCTTCGCTAGTTCCTACGAGCAGTACTTC; abundance: NA; v_gene: TRBV5-1; j_gene: TRBJ2-7; d_gene: NA
CDR3aa: CASTPQGKAKNIQYF; CDR3nt: TGTGCCAGCACCCCACAGGGGAAGGCCAAAAACATTCAGTACTTC; abundance: NA; v_gene: TRBV28; j_gene: TRBJ2-4; d_gene: TRBD1
CDR3aa: CASRGLAGGLQYF; CDR3nt: TGTGCCAGCAGAGGACTAGCGGGAGGCCTCCAGTACTTC; abundance: NA; v_gene: TRBV27; j_gene: TRBJ2-7; d_gene: TRBD2
CDR3aa: CASSLGGLNTDTQYF; CDR3nt: TGTGCCAGCAGCTTAGGGGGGTTGAACACAGATACGCAGTATTTT; abundance: few; v_gene: TRBV7-2; j_gene: TRBJ2-3; d_gene: NA
CDR3aa: CASARGLSSYNEQFF; CDR3nt: TGTGCCAGCGCGAGGGGGCTTAGCTCCTACAATGAGCAGTTCTTC; abundance: NA; v_gene: TRBV18; j_gene: TRBJ2-1; d_gene: TRBD1
CDR3aa: CASRWDRPPYEQCF; CDR3nt: TGTGCCAGCAGATGGGACAGGCCCCCCTACGAGCAGTGCTTC; abundance: NA; v_gene: TRBV2; j_gene: TRBJ2-7; d_gene: TRBD1